The entry below gives a single T cell receptor beta chain sequence along with its context. These data belong to a study of CD8 T cells in Susac syndrome. CD8+ and CD4+ T cells from blood underwent TCR beta sequencing, which was carried out in a high-throughput format. The multiple sclerosis control group consisted of treatment-naive patients whose relapsing-remitting disease, which was either stable or active, fulfilled revised McDonald criteria. With random hexamers, roughly 0.45 to 1 ug RNA was reverse transcribed. The TCR beta CDR3 was amplified by immunoSEQ multiplex PCR across 54 Vbeta, 13 Jbeta. From the immunoSEQ multiplex PCR reads, TCRdb called clonotypes with MiXCR, one entry per CDR3 protein. The table has some 170,000 distinct CDR3 sequences, roughly 95% seen once; the top ten hold 0.075% to 0.095%. The TCR originated in a human donor with multiple sclerosis. The material sequenced was CD4+ T cells from PBMCs.

As DNA, the CDR3 is TGTGCCAGCTCACAGGCACGCCCTGAAGCTTTCTTT. Amino acids: CASSQARPEAFF. The chain employs TRBV18 and TRBJ1-1, with D unresolved. The CDR3 sequence is 12 residues long. Germline CDR1 and CDR2: KGHSH and LQKENI. Deletions cut 4 bases from V and 6 bases from J, with 9 bases between. The full variable domain, its missing parts supplied by reference TRBV18 and TRBJ1-1, is NAGVMQNPRHLVRRRGQEARLRCSPMKGHSHVYWYRQLPEEGLKFMVYLQKENIIDESGMPKERFSAEFPKEGPSILRIQQVVRGDSAAYFCASSQARPEAFFGQGTRLTVV.